This TCR beta chain derives from a study of blood T cell repertoires in COVID-19. The wider study: From the United States, Italy and Spain came samples of acute and convalescent COVID-19. T cells, B-cell-depleted T cells, or PBMCs provided the cDNA or gDNA that served as material.

Authors' data handling: From reference gene primer amplification, estimates of nucleated cell counts were derived. TCRdb's copy holds only in-frame clones and misses some; the assay was immunoSEQ multiplex PCR. That table is the source of V, J and clone size, and D and trimming were worked out from the DNA. The sample records approximately 150,000 clones, 84% being singletons. CDR1 and CDR2 from the germline V gene are MRHNA and SNTAGT. V lost 0 bases to trimming and J lost 0 bases, with 21 bases between them. This CDR3 contains 20 residues. Specimen: peripheral blood. The chain joins TRBV6-4 to TRBJ2-4; D is unresolved. The TCR originated in a woman between 50 and 59 years old in a cohort sampled during active or convalescent COVID-19. Here the CDR3 reads CASSDSMPLQRARAKNIQYF. In DNA form, the CDR3 reads TGTGCCAGCAGTGACTCGATGCCATTGCAGCGTGCTAGAGCCAAAAACATTCAGTACTTC.